These 27 T cell receptor beta chains came from one sample sequenced in a study of blood T cell repertoires in COVID-19 (dated by TCRdb to about 2020). Library construction relied on the immunoSEQ multiplex PCR assay. The table comes from immuneACCESS by way of TCRdb, which keeps in-frame sequences with V and J called. Part of the clones is missing from these tables; in studies checked, under half for an unresolved V gene and the rest for unknown reasons. Counted in this sample were under 400,000 clones; around 87% of them appeared once. The top ten hold more than 9% of the sample. Input material: peripheral blood. These receptors all stem from a woman aged 25 to 45 with COVID-19, enrolled during active disease.

J is TRBJ2-7 and V is TRBV20-1; 8 bases agree with TRBD1. There are 13 residues in the CDR3. J lost 7 bases, V lost 3 bases, and 8 bases had no gene match. Germline V gene data show CDR1 as DFQATT and CDR2 as SNEGSKA (reference sequence). The CDR3 region has the DNA TGCAGTGCTAGTGCCCAGGGGGCGTGGGAGCAGTACTTC. It encodes CSASAQGAWEQYF.

The chain links TRBV4-3 to TRBJ2-7; D remains ambiguous. Germline values: CDR1 LGHNA, CDR2 YSLEER. The CDR3 contains 14 residues. V was pared by 0 bases and J by 3 bases, with 9 bases between. CDR3 coding DNA: TGCGCCAGCAGCCAAGATGCGGCTCACTACGAGCAGTACTTC. Its protein is CASSQDAAHYEQYF.

V usage is TRBV11-2 and J usage is TRBJ2-1, with 8 bases aligning to TRBD2. The CDR3 is 15 residues long. Per the germline V gene, CDR1 is SGHAT and CDR2 is FQNNGV. The trim removed 1 base at V and 6 bases at J, leaving 5 bases unmatched. The CDR3 nucleotides read TGTGCCAGCAGCTTAGTCAGGACTAGCTTCAATGAGCAGTTCTTC. Encoded protein: CASSLVRTSFNEQFF.

The chain links TRBV12-3 or TRBV12-4 to TRBJ2-7; TRBD2 might be the D (6 bases). This CDR3 comprises 13 residues. V dropped 2 bases and J dropped 3 bases, with 8 bases sitting between them. CDR3 loop: CASSLLSGYEQYF. CDR3 nucleotide sequence: TGTGCCAGCAGTTTACTTAGCGGCTACGAGCAGTACTTC.

The chain is built from TRBV6-4 and TRBJ2-1; maybe TRBD1 (6 bases). The CDR3 runs to 13 residues. Germline V lookup: CDR1 MRHNA, CDR2 SNTAGT. V lost 0 bases, J lost 8 bases, and 8 bases lay in between. The CDR3 DNA sequence: TGTGCCAGCAGTGACTCTGACAGGCATGAGCAGTTCTTC. Translation: CASSDSDRHEQFF.

Comment on this clone: A junction end diverges from the germline sequence, so it may reflect a read error. The chain links TRBV7-7 to TRBJ1-5; no definite D call. CDR1 is SSHAT and CDR2 is FNYEAQ in the germline V gene (reference sequence). The CDR3 runs to 17 residues. The CDR3 coding sequence is TGTGCTAGCACTCGACCGGTTGGGTGGGCGAGCAATCAGCCCCAGCATTTT. This sequence encodes CASTRPVGWASNQPQHF.

As for this clone: Other nucleotide sequences from this sample produce the same CDR3. V gene TRBV5-1 combines with J gene TRBJ2-7; D perhaps matches TRBD2 (5 bases). CDR3 length equals 11 residues. V lost 0 bases, J lost 7 bases, and 5 bases lay in between. CDR1 SGHRS and CDR2 YFSETQ come from the germline V gene. DNA for the CDR3: TGCGCCAGCAGCTTGGCGGGGGAGCAGTACTTC. Protein: CASSLAGEQYF.

The genes are TRBV28 and TRBJ2-3, with TRBD1 identical over 7 bases. This CDR3 spans 16 amino acids. In germline, CDR1 is MDHEN, CDR2 SYDVKM. The junction had 12 bases not matched to a gene; V was cut back by 5 bases and J by 4 bases. The CDR3, as DNA: TGTGCCAGCAGTCCCCTACCGACAGGGCCCCCAGATACGCAGTATTTT. Translated, it gives CASSPLPTGPPDTQYF.

The chain links TRBV27 to TRBJ1-3, with TRBD1 as a possible D gene (6 bases). Germline V gene lookup returns CDR1 MNHEY and CDR2 SMNVEV (reference sequence). CDR3 length: 16 amino acids. V gave up 6 bases and J gave up 0 bases, with 15 bases separating them. The CDR3 protein is CASSRTGFSSGNTIYF. Written as DNA, the CDR3 is TGTGCCAGCAGCCGAACAGGGTTCAGCTCTGGAAACACCATATATTTT.

This chain joins TRBV5-8 and TRBJ2-4, with D perhaps matching TRBD2 (5 bases). Trimming pared 0 bases from V and 8 bases from J, leaving 12 bases between. This CDR3 has 14 residues. Germline V gene sequence: CDR1 SGHTS, CDR2 YDEGEE. CDR3 sequence (DNA): TGTGCCAGCAGCTTGGGGCGGGCCACGGACATTCAGTACTTC. Protein: CASSLGRATDIQYF.

This clone was seen once. The chain employs TRBV27 and TRBJ2-7; D perhaps matches TRBD2 (6 bases). The CDR3 loop spans 14 amino acids. Germline lookup yields CDR1 MNHEY and CDR2 SMNVEV (reference sequence). Trimming removed 6 bases from V and 3 bases from J, with 15 bases in between. CDR3 loop: CASSPGLVHYEQYF. The CDR3 DNA reads as TGTGCCAGCAGCCCGGGACTGGTACACTACGAGCAGTACTTC.

The V and J genes are TRBV7-3 and TRBJ2-2; TRBD2 matches 9 bases. Germline V CDR1 and CDR2: SGHTA, FQGTGA. V shed 2 bases, J shed 2 bases, and the junction held 9 bases outside the gene matches. This CDR3 is 18 amino acids long. The CDR3 DNA reads TGTGCCAGCAGCTTACTCGCGTCTAGCGGGGCCAACACCGGGGAGCTGTTTTTT. Its protein is CASSLLASSGANTGELFF. The variable domain in full, completed from reference TRBV7-3 and TRBJ2-2, reads GAGVSQTPSNKVTEKGKYVELRCDPISGHTALYWYRQSLGQGPEFLIYFQGTGAADDSGLPNDRFFAVRPEGSVSTLKIQRTERGDSAVYLCASSLLASSGANTGELFFGEGSRLTVL.

The chain is built from TRBV29-1 and TRBJ2-1; 7 bases match TRBD1. The CDR3 extends over 10 amino acids. The junction had 4 bases not matched to a gene; V was cut back by 3 bases and J by 14 bases. The V gene's germline CDR1 is SQVTM and CDR2 ANQGSEA. CDR3 residues: CSVEEGGKFF. Here the CDR3 DNA reads TGCAGCGTTGAGGAAGGGGGCAAGTTCTTC.

The gene calls are TRBV14 and TRBJ2-3; D is unclear. There are 12 residues in the CDR3. Trimming left V 2 bases short and J 10 bases short, with 10 bases between. Germline lookup yields CDR1 SGHDN and CDR2 FVKESK. Here the CDR3 reads CASSQYDLAQYF. CDR3 bases: TGTGCCAGCAGCCAATACGATTTAGCGCAGTATTTT. Full variable domain (outside the CDR3, taken from reference TRBV14 and TRBJ2-3): EAGVTQFPSHSVIEKGQTVTLRCDPISGHDNLYWYRRVMGKEIKFLLHFVKESKQDESGMPNNRFLAERTGGTYSTLKVQPAELEDSGVYFCASSQYDLAQYFGPGTRLTVL.

The CDR3 DNA reads as TGTGCCAGCTCACCCGGACAGGGGAATGAAAAACTGTTTTTT. This sequence encodes CASSPGQGNEKLFF. This chain connects TRBV18 to TRBJ1-4, with 9 bases fitting TRBD1. The germline CDR1 and CDR2 sequences are KGHSH and LQKENI. CDR3 length: 14 amino acids. J gave up 5 bases and V 3 bases, and 1 base lay outside the gene matches.

V gene TRBV24-1 combines with J gene TRBJ2-3, with 8 nucleotides matching TRBD2. This CDR3 has 15 residues. The germline V gene has CDR1 KGHDR and CDR2 SFDVKD. V trimming: 4 bases; J trimming: 7 bases; junction bases outside the gene matches: 9. As DNA, the CDR3 is TGTGCCACCAGTGACCCCGGGACTAGTCCATATACGCAGTATTTT. This sequence encodes CATSDPGTSPYTQYF.

The chain employs TRBV2 and TRBJ2-7; 7 bases match TRBD2. This CDR3 comprises 15 residues. Trimming cost V 0 bases and J 4 bases; bases outside gene matches: 6. Germline CDR1 SNHLY, CDR2 FYNNEI. The CDR3 DNA reads TGTGCCAGCAGTGAAGCGGGAGGGCCTTTATACGAGCAGTACTTC. Its translation: CASSEAGGPLYEQYF.

The chain is built from TRBV4-1 and TRBJ2-4; no reliable D call. With 1 base removed from V and 6 bases from J, the gap between germline ends came to 16 bases. Germline CDR1 reads MGHRA; CDR2 reads YSYEKL. The CDR3 consists of 16 residues. DNA of the CDR3: TGCGCCAGCAGCCAAGTTACTCTAGATGGTGGAAACATTCAGTACTTC. This encodes CASSQVTLDGGNIQYF.

This rearrangement joins TRBV19 to TRBJ2-1, with 9 bases that match TRBD2. Looked up from germline, CDR1 is LNHDA and CDR2 is SQIVND (reference sequence). The V and J ends lost 3 bases and 2 bases, in that order; junction bases with no gene match: 2. CDR3 length: 15 residues. The CDR3 sequence: CASSMAGGPYNEQFF. As DNA, the CDR3 is TGTGCCAGTAGTATGGCGGGAGGGCCCTACAATGAGCAGTTCTTC.

The rearrangement uses TRBV2 and TRBJ1-4; 8 bases match TRBD1. Germline CDR1 reads SNHLY; CDR2 reads FYNNEI. The CDR3 extends over 15 amino acids. V trimming: 6 bases; J trimming: 7 bases; junction bases outside the gene matches: 10. The CDR3 DNA reads TGTGCCAGCAGGGTTTGGCAGGGGGCGAGTGAAAAACTGTTTTTT. Its protein product is CASRVWQGASEKLFF. Full variable domain (rest looked up from reference TRBV2 and TRBJ1-4): EPEVTQTPSHQVTQMGQEVILRCVPISNHLYFYWYRQILGQKVEFLVSFYNNEISEKSEIFDDQFSVERPDGSNFTLKIRSTKLEDSAMYFCASRVWQGASEKLFFGSGTQLSVL.

V usage is TRBV9 and J usage is TRBJ2-1, with 11 bases that match TRBD2. This CDR3 has 18 residues. V shed 1 base and J 5 bases; nucleotides not matched to a gene: 11. The germline gives CDR1 SGDLS, CDR2 YYNGEE. The DNA for the CDR3 is TGTGCCAGCAGCGTAAGTGCTAGCGGGGGGAAAATCAACAATGAGCAGTTCTTC. Protein sequence: CASSVSASGGKINNEQFF.

The chain has TRBV7-2 and TRBJ2-3, with D unclear. Germline-derived CDR1 and CDR2 are SGHTA and FQGNSA. CDR3 length: 15 amino acids. The V and J ends lost 4 bases and 0 bases respectively, with 11 bases between them. The CDR3 DNA reads TGTGCCAGCAGCTCACAGACCTTGAGCACAGATACGCAGTATTTT. Amino acid sequence: CASSSQTLSTDTQYF.

The V gene is TRBV12-3 or TRBV12-4, the J gene TRBJ2-1, with 7 nucleotides matching TRBD2. The CDR3 contains 11 residues. The junction had 8 bases not matched to a gene; V was cut back by 6 bases and J by 15 bases. CDR3 DNA: TGTGCCAGCAGACGCGGACTAGTAGTGTTCTTC. As protein: CASRRGLVVFF.

The rearrangement joins TRBV6-5 to TRBJ2-3; D possibly corresponds to TRBD1 (5 bases). V was trimmed by 4 bases and J by 0 bases, leaving 14 bases between them. The CDR3 loop spans 16 amino acids. In germline, CDR1 is MNHEY, CDR2 SVGAGI. Here the CDR3 DNA reads TGTGCCAGCAGTTTGGGGCGTTTCGGTAGCACAGATACGCAGTATTTT. Amino acids: CASSLGRFGSTDTQYF.

The genes are TRBV27 and TRBJ2-1; TRBD2 agrees at 9 bases. This CDR3 is 16 amino acids long. V was clipped by 3 bases and J by 5 bases; unmatched bases: 8. Per the germline V gene, CDR1 is MNHEY and CDR2 is SMNVEV (reference sequence). The chain's CDR3 is CASSLIRLAGNNEQFF. The CDR3 region has the DNA TGTGCCAGCAGTTTGATCAGGCTAGCGGGGAACAATGAGCAGTTCTTC.

The chain employs TRBV11-2 and TRBJ2-2, with a possible D match to TRBD1 (5 bases). Trimming pared 1 base from V and 6 bases from J, leaving 12 bases between. The CDR3 is 15 amino acids. From germline, CDR1 is SGHAT and CDR2 FQNNGV. The CDR3 nucleotides are TGTGCCAGCAGCTTAGGGGGCAGACGACCCGGGGAGCTGTTTTTT. This sequence encodes CASSLGGRRPGELFF.

This clone was counted between two and nine times. The chain joins TRBV4-3 to TRBJ2-3; 11 bases align to TRBD2. The CDR3 is 18 amino acids. Looked up from germline, CDR1 is LGHNA and CDR2 is YSLEER. Germline trimming cut 4 bases from V and 2 bases from J; bases unmatched to any gene: 11. CDR3 amino acids: CASSRYLFSGRATDTQYF. CDR3 nucleotides: TGCGCCAGCAGCCGCTATCTATTTAGCGGGAGGGCCACAGATACGCAGTATTTT.